Listed below are T cell receptor beta chains from one sample, sequenced in a study of identical twins. TCRdb processed the 5' RACE reads anew with MiXCR; each CDR3 protein has one entry. The data contain about 730,000 distinct CDR3 sequences, around 20% of them singletons. These data were also reused for a study on T cells expressing NK-cell markers.

Source material: PBMCs. The receptors were sampled from a woman between 18 and 30 years old in good health. CDR3s include the opening cysteine and the closing phenylalanine or tryptophan. A D gene is named only where the DNA matches it firmly. Expanded clones get a size class; other rows say once, few or many, or leave the size out.

j_gene	v_gene	abundance	d_gene	CDR3nt	CDR3aa
TRBJ2-1	TRBV7-9	NA	TRBD2	TGTGTCTGCGGGAGCTCCTACAATGAGCAGTTCTTC	CVCGSSYNEQFF
TRBJ2-7	TRBV18	NA	TRBD1	TGTGCCAGCTCGCCCGGGACAGCCGACGAGCAGTACTTC	CASSPGTADEQYF
TRBJ1-1	TRBV20-1	few	TRBD1	TGCAGTGCTAGACCCTTCCTCCTTCCGGGACAGGGAAAGTGGAACACTGAAGCTTTCTTT	CSARPFLLPGQGKWNTEAFF
TRBJ2-2	TRBV11-1	many	TRBD1	TGTGCCAGCAGCCAAAGACCGCGGGACAGGGCGGGCACCGGGGAGCTGTTTTTT	CASSQRPRDRAGTGELFF
TRBJ1-4	TRBV7-2	NA	NA	TGTGCCAGCAGCTCAGTCGCTTGGGGTGGAGAACTGTTTTTT	CASSSVAWGGELFF
TRBJ2-7	TRBV20-1	NA	NA	TGCAGTGCTAGGGGAGGTGGGGGCCCTTTTACCTACGAGCAGTACTTC	CSARGGGGPFTYEQYF
TRBJ1-2	TRBV18	few	NA	TGTGCCAGCTCACCTGACGGGGCGGAGGGCTACACCTTC	CASSPDGAEGYTF
TRBJ2-3	TRBV12-3/TRBV12-4	few	NA	TGTGCCAGCAGTCCGGGACTTATCACAGATACGCAGTATTTT	CASSPGLITDTQYF
TRBJ1-1	TRBV5-1	NA	NA	TGCGCCAGCAGCTTGGGGGGCAGGGCTAAGAACACTGAAGCTTTCTTT	CASSLGGRAKNTEAFF
TRBJ2-1	TRBV5-1	NA	TRBD1	TGCGCCAGCAGCTTGCGGACCTCCCCGACAGGGGCCAATTTCTTC	CASSLRTSPTGANFF
TRBJ2-1	TRBV12-3/TRBV12-4	many	NA	TGTGCCAGCAGTTTTGATCCCAGACCGAATGAGCAGTTCTTC	CASSFDPRPNEQFF
TRBJ1-6	TRBV5-5	NA	NA	TGTGCCAGCAGCTCACAAGTAGATAATTCACCCCTCCACTTT	CASSSQVDNSPLHF
TRBJ2-1	TRBV7-9	few	NA	TGTGCCAGCAGCGCACAACTAAACAATGAGCAGTTCTTC	CASSAQLNNEQFF
TRBJ2-3	TRBV5-1	NA	TRBD2	TGCGCCAGCAGCTTTGCACCCCGCACTAGCGGGGGATCAGATACGCAGTATTTT	CASSFAPRTSGGSDTQYF
TRBJ2-1	TRBV20-1	few	TRBD2	TGCAGTGCTAGACGACTAGCGGGGGGCCGCAATGAGCAGTTCTTC	CSARRLAGGRNEQFF
TRBJ2-2	TRBV2	many	NA	TGTGCCAGCAGTGAAAGGGAGACCGGGGAGCTGTTTTTT	CASSERETGELFF
TRBJ2-6	TRBV7-2	many	NA	TGTGCCAGCAGCTTAGACAGTTCGTTGGCCAACGTCCTGACTTTC	CASSLDSSLANVLTF
TRBJ2-7	TRBV7-2	few	NA	TGTGCCAGCAGCTTAGCGGGGGGAGTACGCCTAGGCGAGCAGTACTTC	CASSLAGGVRLGEQYF
TRBJ2-4	TRBV20-1	many	NA	TGCAGTGCTAGTCGACTAGCCAAAAACATTCAGTACTTC	CSASRLAKNIQYF
TRBJ2-2	TRBV5-5	NA	NA	TGTGCCAGCAGCTCCTTACTGGACGGGATTGGTGCCGGGGAGCTGTTTTTT	CASSSLLDGIGAGELFF
TRBJ2-1	TRBV6-6	NA	NA	TGTGCCAGCAGTCCTACTCCCGGACCCCATGAGCAGTTCTTC	CASSPTPGPHEQFF
TRBJ2-7	TRBV5-1	NA	TRBD1	TGCGCCAGCGGGGCCGCAGGGGGCCGGTACGAGCAGTACTTC	CASGAAGGRYEQYF
TRBJ2-7	TRBV12-3/TRBV12-4	NA	NA	TGTGCCAGCAGCCCCCAGGGAGGCAGGATGGAGCAGTACTTC	CASSPQGGRMEQYF
TRBJ2-3	TRBV3-1	NA	NA	TGTGCCAGCAGCCTCGGGGCTATAAGAAATACGCAGTATTTT	CASSLGAIRNTQYF
TRBJ2-7	TRBV4-2	NA	NA	TGTGCCAGCAGCCAACCCGGCGCGGTACGCGAGCAGTACTTC	CASSQPGAVREQYF
TRBJ1-4	TRBV27	NA	TRBD1	TGTGCCAGCAGACAGGACAGGGGGAATGAAAAACTGTTTTTT	CASRQDRGNEKLFF
TRBJ2-7	TRBV7-9	NA	TRBD2	TGTGCCAGCAGCCCCTTACTAGCGGGAGACTACGAGCAGTACTTC	CASSPLLAGDYEQYF
TRBJ2-5	TRBV4-2	few	TRBD2	TGTGCCAGCAGCCTCGTGCGGGGGGGAAAGGAAGAGACCCAGTACTTC	CASSLVRGGKEETQYF
TRBJ2-2	TRBV12-5	NA	NA	TGTGCTAGTGGGGGGGGCGGCGACGCGAACACCGGGGAGCTGTTTTTT	CASGGGGDANTGELFF
TRBJ2-4	TRBV27	NA	NA	TGTGCCAGCAGTTGCCCCGGGCCCTGGATCCTCTTAGCCAAAAACATTCAGTACTTC	CASSCPGPWILLAKNIQYF